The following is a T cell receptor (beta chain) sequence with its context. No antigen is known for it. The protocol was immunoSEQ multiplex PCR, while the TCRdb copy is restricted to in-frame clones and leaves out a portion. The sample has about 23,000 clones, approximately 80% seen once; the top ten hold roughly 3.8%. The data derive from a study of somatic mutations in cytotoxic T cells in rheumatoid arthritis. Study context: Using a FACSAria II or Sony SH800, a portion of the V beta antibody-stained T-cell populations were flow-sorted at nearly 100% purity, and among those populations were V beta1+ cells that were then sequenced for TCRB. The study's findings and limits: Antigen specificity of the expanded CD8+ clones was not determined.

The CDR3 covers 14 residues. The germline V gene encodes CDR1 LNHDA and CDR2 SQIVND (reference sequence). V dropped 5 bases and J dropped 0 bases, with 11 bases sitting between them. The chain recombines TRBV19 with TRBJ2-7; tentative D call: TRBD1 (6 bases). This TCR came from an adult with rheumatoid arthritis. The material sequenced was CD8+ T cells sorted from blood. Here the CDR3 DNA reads TGTGCCAGTAGTCCTACAGGGAGCTCCTACGAGCAGTACTTC. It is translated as CASSPTGSSYEQYF. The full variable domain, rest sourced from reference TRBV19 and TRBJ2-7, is DGGITQSPKYLFRKEGQNVTLSCEQNLNHDAMYWYRQDPGQGLRLIYYSQIVNDFQKGDIAEGYSVSREKKESFPLTVTSAQKNPTAFYLCASSPTGSSYEQYFGPGTRLTVT.